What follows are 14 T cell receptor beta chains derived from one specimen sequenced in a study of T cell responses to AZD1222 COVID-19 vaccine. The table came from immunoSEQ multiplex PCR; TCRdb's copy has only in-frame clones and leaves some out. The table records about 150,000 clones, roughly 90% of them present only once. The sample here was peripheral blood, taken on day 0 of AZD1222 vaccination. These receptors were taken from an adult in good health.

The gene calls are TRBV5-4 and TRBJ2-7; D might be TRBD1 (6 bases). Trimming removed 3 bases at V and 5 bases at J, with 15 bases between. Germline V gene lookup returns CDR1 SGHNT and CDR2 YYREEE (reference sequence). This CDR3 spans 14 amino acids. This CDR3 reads CASSSITGYHEQYF. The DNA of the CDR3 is TGTGCCAGCAGCTCGATCACAGGGTACCACGAGCAGTACTTC.

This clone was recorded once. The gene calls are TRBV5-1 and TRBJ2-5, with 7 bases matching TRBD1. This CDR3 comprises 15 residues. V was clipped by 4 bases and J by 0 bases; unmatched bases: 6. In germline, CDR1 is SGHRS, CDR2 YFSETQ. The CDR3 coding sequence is TGCGCCAGCAGCGCAGGGGGTTTTTACCAAGAGACCCAGTACTTC. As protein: CASSAGGFYQETQYF.

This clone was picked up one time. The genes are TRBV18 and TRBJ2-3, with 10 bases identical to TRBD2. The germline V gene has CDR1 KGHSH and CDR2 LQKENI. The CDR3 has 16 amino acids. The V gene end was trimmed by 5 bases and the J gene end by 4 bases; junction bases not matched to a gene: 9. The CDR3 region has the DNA TGTGCCAGCTCAGAGAGCCTAGCGGGGGCATCAGATACGCAGTATTTT. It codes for CASSESLAGASDTQYF.

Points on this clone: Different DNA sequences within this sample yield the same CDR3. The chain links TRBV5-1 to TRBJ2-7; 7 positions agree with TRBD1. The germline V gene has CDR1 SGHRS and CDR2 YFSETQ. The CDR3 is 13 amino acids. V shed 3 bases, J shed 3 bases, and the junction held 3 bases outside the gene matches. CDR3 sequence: CASSSTGNYEQYF. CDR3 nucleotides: TGCGCCAGCAGCTCGACAGGGAACTACGAGCAGTACTTC. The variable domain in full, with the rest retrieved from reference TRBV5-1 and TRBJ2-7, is KAGVTQTPRYLIKTRGQQVTLSCSPISGHRSVSWYQQTPGQGLQFLFEYFSETQRNKGNFPGRFSGRQFSNSRSEMNVSTLELGDSALYLCASSSTGNYEQYFGPGTRLTVT.

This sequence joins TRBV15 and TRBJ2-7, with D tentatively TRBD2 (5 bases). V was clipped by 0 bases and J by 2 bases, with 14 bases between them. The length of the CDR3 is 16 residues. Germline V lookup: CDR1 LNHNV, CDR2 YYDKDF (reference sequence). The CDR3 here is CATSRDGPLDPYEQYF. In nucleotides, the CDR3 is TGTGCCACCAGCAGAGATGGTCCACTAGATCCCTACGAGCAGTACTTC. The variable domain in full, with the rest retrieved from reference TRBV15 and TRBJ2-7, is DAMVIQNPRYQVTQFGKPVTLSCSQTLNHNVMYWYQQKSSQAPKLLFHYYDKDFNNEADTPDNFQSRRPNTSFCFLDIRSPGLGDTAMYLCATSRDGPLDPYEQYFGPGTRLTVT.

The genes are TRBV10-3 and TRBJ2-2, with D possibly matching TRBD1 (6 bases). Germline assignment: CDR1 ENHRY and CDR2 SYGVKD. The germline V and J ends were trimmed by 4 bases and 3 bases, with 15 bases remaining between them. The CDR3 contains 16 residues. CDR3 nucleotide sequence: TGTGCCATCAGTGGATTCCAGGGGTATGACACCGGGGAGCTGTTTTTT. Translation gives CAISGFQGYDTGELFF.

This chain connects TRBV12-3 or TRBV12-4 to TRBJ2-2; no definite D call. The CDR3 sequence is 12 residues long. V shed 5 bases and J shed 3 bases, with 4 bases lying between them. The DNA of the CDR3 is TGTGCCAGCAGTCGAGACACCGGGGAGCTGTTTTTT. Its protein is CASSRDTGELFF.

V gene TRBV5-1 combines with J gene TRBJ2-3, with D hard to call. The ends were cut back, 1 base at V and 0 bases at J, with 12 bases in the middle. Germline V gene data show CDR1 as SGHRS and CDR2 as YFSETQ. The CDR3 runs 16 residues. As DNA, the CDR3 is TGCGCCAGCAGCTTGTCACCTATTCGGAGCACAGATACGCAGTATTTT. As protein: CASSLSPIRSTDTQYF.

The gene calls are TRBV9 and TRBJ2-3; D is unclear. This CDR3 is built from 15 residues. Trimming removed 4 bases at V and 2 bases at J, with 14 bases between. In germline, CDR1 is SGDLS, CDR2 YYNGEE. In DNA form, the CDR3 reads TGTGCCAGCAGCCCTATCGGGTTTTCCACAGATACGCAGTATTTT. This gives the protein CASSPIGFSTDTQYF.

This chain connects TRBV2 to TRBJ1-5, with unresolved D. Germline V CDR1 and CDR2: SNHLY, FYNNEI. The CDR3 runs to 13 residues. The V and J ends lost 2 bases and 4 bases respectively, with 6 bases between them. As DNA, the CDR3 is TGTGCCAGCAGTGAACAGAGAAATCAGCCCCAGCATTTT. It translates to CASSEQRNQPQHF.

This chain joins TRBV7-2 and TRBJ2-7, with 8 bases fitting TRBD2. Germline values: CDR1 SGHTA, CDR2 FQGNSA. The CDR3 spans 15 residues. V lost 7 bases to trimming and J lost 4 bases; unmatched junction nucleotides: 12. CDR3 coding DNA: TGTGCCAGCACCCCCGACGGGAGGGGTCAGTACGAGCAGTACTTC. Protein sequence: CASTPDGRGQYEQYF.

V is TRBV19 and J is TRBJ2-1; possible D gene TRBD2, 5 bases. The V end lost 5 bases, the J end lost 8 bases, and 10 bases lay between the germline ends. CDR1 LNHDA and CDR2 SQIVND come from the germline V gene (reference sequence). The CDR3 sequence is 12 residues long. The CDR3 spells CASSSYSDEQFF. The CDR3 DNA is TGTGCCAGTAGTTCCTATAGCGATGAGCAGTTCTTC.

As DNA, the CDR3 is TGTGCCACGGGACCCTCCTACGAGCAGTACTTC. It translates to CATGPSYEQYF. J is TRBJ2-7 and V is TRBV19; D tentatively reads TRBD1 or TRBD2 (5 bases each). Germline CDR1 and CDR2: LNHDA and SQIVND (reference sequence). The CDR3 has 11 amino acids. V was clipped by 10 bases and J by 0 bases, with 7 bases between them.

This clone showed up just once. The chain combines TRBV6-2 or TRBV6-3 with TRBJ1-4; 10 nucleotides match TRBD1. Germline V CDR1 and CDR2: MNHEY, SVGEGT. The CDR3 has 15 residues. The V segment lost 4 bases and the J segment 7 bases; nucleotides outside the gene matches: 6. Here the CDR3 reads CASSSGTGAAEKLFF. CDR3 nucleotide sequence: TGTGCCAGCAGTTCCGGGACAGGGGCGGCTGAAAAACTGTTTTTT.